The source of this TCR beta chain is a study of blood T cell repertoires in COVID-19. As for the study in general: Acute and convalescent COVID-19 specimens originated in the United States, Italy and Spain.

The protocol was immunoSEQ multiplex PCR, while the TCRdb copy is restricted to in-frame clones and leaves out a portion. The repertoire consists of 150,000 to 200,000 clones, with 89% occurring once and the leading ten covering about 2.6%. The sequence was collected from a man in his fifties or sixties with acute or convalescent COVID-19. The sequenced material came from peripheral blood.

The CDR3 spells CASSNLRQGAPEQYF. For the CDR3, the DNA is TGTGCCAGCAGTAACTTACGACAGGGTGCCCCAGAGCAGTACTTC. This chain joins TRBV6-5 and TRBJ2-7; the match to TRBD1 covers 7 bases. CDR1 MNHEY and CDR2 SVGAGI come from the germline V gene. J was trimmed by 7 bases and V by 5 bases; bases with no gene match: 14. The CDR3 has 15 amino acids.